These 28 T cell receptor beta chains were sequenced from one sample in a study of graft-versus-host responses after intestinal transplantation. TCRdb's copy holds only in-frame clones and misses some; the assay was immunoSEQ multiplex PCR. The sample carries under 20,000 clones, 75% to 95% recorded once. This sample comprised PBMCs, obtained 357 days after transplant. Source of these receptors: a human patient who received an intestinal transplant, so some T cells may come from the graft donor.

The J gene is TRBJ2-6, the V gene TRBV23-1; D gene uncertain. TRBV23-1 is noted as an ORF with a role that remains uncertain. The CDR3 consists of 19 residues. V dropped 4 bases and J dropped 5 bases, with 24 bases sitting between them. CDR3: CASSPFADTQQSRANVLTF. For the CDR3, the DNA is TGCGCCAGCAGTCCGTTCGCGGATACGCAACAAAGTCGGGCCAACGTCCTGACTTTC.

This chain joins TRBV6-5 and TRBJ1-1; D is perhaps TRBD1 (6 bases). The ends were cut back, 8 bases at V and 1 base at J, with 17 bases in the middle. This CDR3 is built from 15 residues. Germline values: CDR1 MNHEY, CDR2 SVGAGI. Here the CDR3 reads CASARGRGKNTEAFF. CDR3 in DNA: TGTGCCAGCGCACGGGGGCGAGGAAAGAACACTGAAGCTTTCTTT.

This chain links TRBV10-1 with TRBJ2-3; perhaps TRBD1 as D (6 bases). The CDR3 length is 13 residues. Trimming removed 5 bases at V and 3 bases at J, with 9 bases between. Germline CDR1 is WNHNN and CDR2 is SYGVQD (reference sequence). The CDR3 DNA is TGCGCCAGCAGTTCTCAGGGGACAGATACGCAGTATTTT. This translates into CASSSQGTDTQYF.

The gene calls are TRBV5-5 and TRBJ1-4; possibly TRBD1 for D (6 bases). This CDR3 has 14 residues. Trimming took 4 bases from V and 8 from J, leaving 15 bases between them. Germline V lookup: CDR1 SGHKS, CDR2 YYEKEE (reference sequence). This chain's CDR3 is CASSPGAISEKLFF. CDR3 bases: TGTGCCAGCAGCCCAGGGGCGATTAGCGAAAAACTGTTTTTT.

J is TRBJ1-2 and V is TRBV11-2, with 9 bases that match TRBD1. The V and J ends lost 4 bases and 11 bases, in that order; junction bases with no gene match: 11. This CDR3 spans 14 amino acids. Germline V gene lookup returns CDR1 SGHAT and CDR2 FQNNGV. CDR3: CASSSRDRDGFYTF. The CDR3 coding sequence is TGTGCCAGCAGCTCGAGGGACAGGGACGGCTTTTACACCTTC.

The chain uses TRBV11-1 and TRBJ2-7; tentative D call: TRBD1 (6 bases). With 5 bases removed from V and 3 bases from J, the gap between germline ends came to 8 bases. Germline CDR1 is SGHAT and CDR2 is FQDESV (reference sequence). The CDR3 sequence is 12 residues long. CDR3 loop: CASSADSYEQYF. CDR3 bases: TGTGCCAGCAGCGCGGACAGCTACGAGCAGTACTTC.

The chain has TRBV18 and TRBJ2-2; TRBD1 or TRBD2 may be the D gene (5 bases each). Trimming took 2 bases from V and 6 from J, leaving 7 bases between them. CDR1 is KGHSH, CDR2 LQKENI, per germline. The CDR3 contains 13 residues. CDR3 DNA sequence: TGTGCCAGCTCACCATTGGGACCCGGGGAGCTGTTTTTT. This translates into CASSPLGPGELFF. Full variable domain (missing parts from reference TRBV18 and TRBJ2-2): NAGVMQNPRHLVRRRGQEARLRCSPMKGHSHVYWYRQLPEEGLKFMVYLQKENIIDESGMPKERFSAEFPKEGPSILRIQQVVRGDSAAYFCASSPLGPGELFFGEGSRLTVL.

V usage is TRBV27 and J usage is TRBJ1-5; D remains unclear. Germline loops: CDR1 MNHEY, CDR2 SMNVEV (reference sequence). V shed 3 bases and J shed 5 bases, with 11 bases lying between them. There are 14 residues in the CDR3. The CDR3 reads CASSFGLPDQPQHF. The CDR3 DNA reads as TGTGCCAGCAGTTTTGGACTTCCCGATCAGCCCCAGCATTTT.

The V call is TRBV9, the J call TRBJ2-2; 10 bases match TRBD1. V was clipped by 4 bases and J by 3 bases; unmatched bases: 3. The CDR3 spans 15 residues. Germline CDR1 and CDR2: SGDLS and YYNGEE. The CDR3 here is CASSRQGADTGELFF. CDR3 DNA: TGTGCCAGCAGCAGACAGGGGGCGGACACCGGGGAGCTGTTTTTT.

The chain recombines TRBV2 with TRBJ2-7; 12 bases agree with TRBD1. Germline CDR1 SNHLY, CDR2 FYNNEI. The CDR3 sequence is 15 residues long. The V and J ends lost 6 bases and 3 bases, in that order; junction bases with no gene match: 6. CDR3 bases: TGTGCCAGCAGAGCCGGGACAGGGGGCTTCTACGAGCAGTACTTC. This encodes CASRAGTGGFYEQYF.

This chain's CDR3 is CASSLDEGELFF. The DNA of the CDR3 is TGTGCCAGCAGCTTGGATGAAGGGGAGCTGTTTTTT. The genes are TRBV5-4 and TRBJ2-2, with D uncertain. CDR3 length: 12 residues. CDR1 SGHNT and CDR2 YYREEE come from the germline V gene (reference sequence). Between the trimmed V and J ends, which lost 0 bases and 8 bases, there was a span of 5 bases.

This clone came up once. This sequence joins TRBV28 and TRBJ2-7; D gene ambiguous. Trimming stripped 1 base from V and 0 bases from J, with 7 bases between. From germline, CDR1 is MDHEN and CDR2 SYDVKM. The CDR3 has 14 amino acids. CDR3 in DNA: TGTGCCAGCAGTTTATATCCAGGCTCCTACGAGCAGTACTTC. Protein: CASSLYPGSYEQYF.

V and J are TRBV15 and TRBJ2-6, with D uncertain. Trimming removed 5 bases at V and 0 bases at J, with 11 bases between. This CDR3 comprises 16 residues. Germline V gene sequence: CDR1 LNHNV, CDR2 YYDKDF (reference sequence). Here the CDR3 DNA reads TGTGCCACCAGCGGATCGATTATCTCTGGGGCCAACGTCCTGACTTTC. The encoded protein is CATSGSIISGANVLTF.

This chain joins TRBV6-5 and TRBJ1-4; no clear D. CDR3 size: 15 residues. Trimming removed 4 bases from V and 8 bases from J, with 17 bases in between. The germline V gene has CDR1 MNHEY and CDR2 SVGAGI. The CDR3 here is CASSSRGIDEEKLFF. CDR3 sequence (DNA): TGTGCCAGCAGTTCGCGAGGGATTGATGAAGAAAAACTGTTTTTT.

The chain uses TRBV28 and TRBJ2-3; D may correspond to TRBD1 or TRBD2 (8 bases each). V was clipped by 8 bases and J by 4 bases, with 19 bases between them. Germline values: CDR1 MDHEN, CDR2 SYDVKM. This CDR3 contains 15 residues. The CDR3 reads CASLGGAQGADTQYF. Here the CDR3 DNA reads TGTGCCAGCCTCGGGGGGGCACAGGGGGCAGATACGCAGTATTTT.

The genes are TRBV28 and TRBJ2-1, with D unresolved. Germline CDR1 and CDR2: MDHEN and SYDVKM. Trimming took 3 bases from V and 6 from J, leaving 6 bases between them. The CDR3 extends over 12 amino acids. The chain's CDR3 is CASSFIRNEQFF. CDR3 bases: TGTGCCAGCAGTTTTATTCGCAATGAGCAGTTCTTC.

The genes are TRBV7-6 and TRBJ2-4; 8 bases match TRBD2. CDR1 SGHVS and CDR2 FNYEAQ come from the germline V gene. CDR3 length: 17 residues. Trimming at V came to 5 bases and at J to 1 base, leaving 10 bases not matched to a gene. The CDR3 bases are TGTGCCAGCAGCCAAATCGCCAGCGGGGGCGCCAAAAACATTCAGTACTTC. This encodes CASSQIASGGAKNIQYF.

The V gene is TRBV7-3, the J gene TRBJ2-3, with D unresolved. The CDR3 sequence is 13 residues long. Trimming took off 2 bases at V and 2 bases at J, with 5 bases between the two ends. In germline, CDR1 is SGHTA, CDR2 FQGTGA. The CDR3 DNA is TGTGCCAGCAGCTTAGGCTTCACAGATACGCAGTATTTT. As protein: CASSLGFTDTQYF.

The gene calls are TRBV2 and TRBJ2-2, with D perhaps matching TRBD1 (5 bases). The germline gives CDR1 SNHLY, CDR2 FYNNEI. Between the trimmed V and J ends, which lost 6 bases and 3 bases, there was a span of 11 bases. The CDR3 sequence is 14 residues long. CDR3 loop: CASSLDRHTGELFF. The CDR3 nucleotides are TGTGCCAGCAGCCTTGACAGACACACCGGGGAGCTGTTTTTT.

The chain is built from TRBV30 and TRBJ2-1, with 9 bases aligning to TRBD2. Germline trimming cut 0 bases from V and 7 bases from J; bases unmatched to any gene: 4. Germline-derived CDR1 and CDR2 are GTSNPN and SVGIG (reference sequence). The CDR3 totals 14 residues. CDR3 amino acids: CAWSVAGGNNEQFF. The CDR3 nucleotides are TGTGCCTGGAGTGTAGCGGGAGGAAATAATGAGCAGTTCTTC.

The chain recombines TRBV11-2 with TRBJ1-2, with TRBD1 as a possible D gene (5 bases). Germline CDR1 reads SGHAT; CDR2 reads FQNNGV. Trimming removed 5 bases at V and 5 bases at J, with 9 bases between. This CDR3 region has 12 residues. CDR3 DNA: TGTGCCAGCAGCCCGGGGACTTATGGCTACACCTTC. Translating gives CASSPGTYGYTF.

The chain has TRBV2 and TRBJ2-5; TRBD2 aligns across 8 bases. V lost 6 bases and J lost 0; bases outside the gene matches: 6. The CDR3 sequence is 15 residues long. Per germline, CDR1 SNHLY and CDR2 FYNNEI. This CDR3 reads CASREQRGYQETQYF. CDR3 nucleotide sequence: TGTGCCAGCAGGGAACAGCGGGGGTACCAAGAGACCCAGTACTTC.

The chain is built from TRBV6-5 and TRBJ1-5; D unresolved. Germline V gives CDR1 MNHEY, CDR2 SVGAGI. There are 13 residues in the CDR3. Trimming took 2 bases from V and 7 from J, leaving 9 bases between them. The CDR3, as DNA: TGTGCCAGCAGTTACAACGAGGGACAGCCCCAGCATTTT. Translating gives CASSYNEGQPQHF.

The chain recombines TRBV9 with TRBJ1-2; D unresolved. Between the trimmed V and J ends, which lost 0 bases and 2 bases, there was a span of 5 bases. Per the germline V gene, CDR1 is SGDLS and CDR2 is YYNGEE. The CDR3 covers 13 residues. The CDR3 sequence: CASSVGSNYGYTF. CDR3 DNA sequence: TGTGCCAGCAGCGTAGGGTCAAACTATGGCTACACCTTC.

The gene calls are TRBV11-2 and TRBJ2-3; D could derive from TRBD1 or TRBD2 (8 bases each). The CDR3 runs to 17 residues. Trimming removed 5 bases at V and 2 bases at J, with 20 bases between. Germline V gene sequence: CDR1 SGHAT, CDR2 FQNNGV. As DNA, the CDR3 is TGTGCCAGCAGCCTCGTTAGCGGGACAGGTATCACAGATACGCAGTATTTT. Protein sequence: CASSLVSGTGITDTQYF.

This chain connects TRBV27 to TRBJ1-1; D gene ambiguous. CDR1 is MNHEY, CDR2 SMNVEV, per germline (reference sequence). V lost 2 bases to trimming and J lost 11 bases, with 9 bases between them. The CDR3 spans 11 residues. The CDR3 sequence: CASSLGMEAFF. CDR3 DNA: TGTGCCAGCAGTTTAGGGATGGAGGCTTTCTTT.

The chain uses TRBV10-2 and TRBJ1-2; no definite D call. The CDR3 runs 14 residues. From germline, CDR1 is WSHSY and CDR2 SAAADI. Trimming removed 2 bases at V and 8 bases at J, with 15 bases between. In nucleotides, the CDR3 is TGCGCCAGCAGTGAGATGCAGGCTGTACGGGGCTACACCTTC. Translating it yields CASSEMQAVRGYTF.

CDR3 DNA sequence: TGTGCCAGCAGTACTAGGGGGACAGGCTACGAGCAGTACTTC. Translated, it gives CASSTRGTGYEQYF. The V call is TRBV28, the J call TRBJ2-7, with 8 bases fitting TRBD1. The CDR3 length is 14 residues. V dropped 5 bases and J dropped 3; count of bases not matched to a gene: 6. Per germline, CDR1 MDHEN and CDR2 SYDVKM.